This T cell receptor (beta chain) is from a study of beta chain features in type 1 diabetes. Deletions cut 1 base from V and 5 bases from J, with 9 bases between. CDR3 length: 13 residues. Looked up from germline, CDR1 is SGHDT and CDR2 is YYEEEE. This clone has a handful of counts. Its matching antigen is unknown. Study observations and caveats: Shorter TCRB CDR3s, moderately but significantly so, marked every one of the four CD4+ subsets in Type 1 diabetes patients.

Expressed TCRB transcripts got sequenced, as all isolated RNA was reverse transcribed. Assay: immunoSEQ multiplex PCR; the TCRdb copy retains only in-frame clones and omits some. The sample has about 240,000 clones, more than 11% seen once. The sequence derives from a man under 40 with type 1 diabetes. Sequencing was performed on naive CD4+ T cells from blood. The chain employs TRBV5-6 and TRBJ1-1; unclear D gene. As DNA, the CDR3 is TGTGCCAGCAGCTTGACCGGGTCGACTGAAGCTTTCTTT. Encoded protein: CASSLTGSTEAFF. Looking up the rest from reference TRBV5-6 and TRBJ1-1 gives the full variable domain: DAGVTQSPTHLIKTRGQQVTLRCSPKSGHDTVSWYQQALGQGPQFIFQYYEEEERQRGNFPDRFSGHQFPNYSSELNVNALLLGDSALYLCASSLTGSTEAFFGQGTRLTVV.